Listed below are T cell receptor beta chains from one sample, sequenced in a study of blood T cell repertoires in COVID-19. The data were produced by immunoSEQ multiplex PCR, yet TCRdb's version contains in-frame clones alone and is incomplete. This sample yields 200,000 to 300,000 clones, of which 70% to 90% are seen a single time; 0.99% belongs to the top ten. Sequencing was done on a sample of peripheral blood. These receptors originate from a woman between 40 and 55 years old who had recovered from COVID-19. CDR3s include the opening cysteine and the closing phenylalanine or tryptophan. Fields, in order: V gene, D gene, clone size, J gene, CDR3 length, CDR3 DNA, CDR3 protein. A D gene is named only where the DNA matches it firmly. Part of the rows lack a size; the others show once, few, many or a class for expanded clones.

v_gene: TRBV7-2
d_gene: TRBD2
abundance: .
j_gene: TRBJ2-1
len: 16
CDR3nt: TGTGCCAGCAGCCCCGGAGGGCTAGCGGGCAACAATGAGCAGTTCTTC
CDR3aa: CASSPGGLAGNNEQFF

v_gene: TRBV24-1
d_gene: .
abundance: .
j_gene: TRBJ2-7
len: 13
CDR3nt: TGTGCCACCAGTACCTCAGGGACCTACGAGCAGTACTTC
CDR3aa: CATSTSGTYEQYF

v_gene: TRBV27
d_gene: TRBD2
abundance: .
j_gene: TRBJ2-3
len: 17
CDR3nt: TGTGCCAGCAGTTTACGGGGACTAGCGGGGGCCACAGATACGCAGTATTTT
CDR3aa: CASSLRGLAGATDTQYF

v_gene: TRBV4-3
d_gene: TRBD2
abundance: .
j_gene: TRBJ2-7
len: 16
CDR3nt: TGCGCCAGCAGCCAAGAACTAGCGGGCAGCTCCTACGAGCAGTACTTC
CDR3aa: CASSQELAGSSYEQYF

v_gene: TRBV4-1
d_gene: .
abundance: .
j_gene: TRBJ1-1
len: 13
CDR3nt: TGCGCCAGCAGCCAAGTTCTCGGGACTGAAGCTTTCTTT
CDR3aa: CASSQVLGTEAFF

v_gene: TRBV6-6
d_gene: .
abundance: few
j_gene: TRBJ1-5
len: 14
CDR3nt: TGTGCCAGCAGTTCCGACCACGGCGGGCAGCCCCAGCATTTT
CDR3aa: CASSSDHGGQPQHF

v_gene: TRBV29-1
d_gene: .
abundance: many
j_gene: TRBJ1-1
len: 15
CDR3nt: TGCAGCGTTGAAGCCCACGGCAGGAGGGACACTGAAGCTTTCTTT
CDR3aa: CSVEAHGRRDTEAFF

v_gene: TRBV7-8
d_gene: .
abundance: once
j_gene: TRBJ2-7
len: 11
CDR3nt: TGTGCCAGCAGCGCACCAGGGTTGCAGTACTTC
CDR3aa: CASSAPGLQYF

v_gene: TRBV28
d_gene: TRBD1
abundance: once
j_gene: TRBJ2-6
len: 17
CDR3nt: TGTGCCAGCAGTCCAGCCCCACAGGGGGCTGGGGCCAACGTCCTGACTTTC
CDR3aa: CASSPAPQGAGANVLTF

v_gene: TRBV7-7
d_gene: .
abundance: .
j_gene: TRBJ2-2
len: 12
CDR3nt: TGTGCTAGCAGCCCCGGGGCAGGGGCGCTGTTTTTT
CDR3aa: CASSPGAGALFF

v_gene: TRBV7-2
d_gene: .
abundance: .
j_gene: TRBJ2-1
len: 15
CDR3nt: TGTGCCAGCAGCTTAGTTCCGGGCGCGAGGGTGGGACAGTTCTTC
CDR3aa: CASSLVPGARVGQFF

v_gene: TRBV6-2/TRBV6-3
d_gene: TRBD1
abundance: .
j_gene: TRBJ1-6
len: 19
CDR3nt: TGTGCCAGCAGTTACCCACGACAGGGGGCGAGCTCCTATAATTCACCCCTCCACTTT
CDR3aa: CASSYPRQGASSYNSPLHF

v_gene: TRBV7-3
d_gene: .
abundance: .
j_gene: TRBJ2-7
len: 15
CDR3nt: TGTGCCAGCAGCCGCGGCGGGGACGGAGCCTACGAGCAGTACTTC
CDR3aa: CASSRGGDGAYEQYF

v_gene: TRBV7-9
d_gene: .
abundance: few
j_gene: TRBJ1-1
len: 14
CDR3nt: TGTGCCAGCAGCCCAGGTTTTGTAAACACTGAAGCTTTCTTT
CDR3aa: CASSPGFVNTEAFF

v_gene: TRBV5-1
d_gene: .
abundance: once
j_gene: TRBJ2-2
len: 12
CDR3nt: TGCGCCAGCAGCTTGGCCGGGGTCGAGCTGTTTTTT
CDR3aa: CASSLAGVELFF

v_gene: TRBV6-2/TRBV6-3
d_gene: .
abundance: .
j_gene: TRBJ2-1
len: 13
CDR3nt: TGTGCCAGCAGTTACGAAGGTGGGGCCACGTGGTTCTTC
CDR3aa: CASSYEGGATWFF

v_gene: TRBV27
d_gene: .
abundance: .
j_gene: TRBJ2-7
len: 13
CDR3nt: TGTGCCAGCAGTTTCGTCCAGGGCTACGAGCAGTACTTC
CDR3aa: CASSFVQGYEQYF

v_gene: TRBV3-1/TRBV3-2
d_gene: .
abundance: once
j_gene: TRBJ2-4
len: 15
CDR3nt: TGTGCCAGCAGCCAAGATCGGGGGACCGTATGGGGCCAGTACTTC
CDR3aa: CASSQDRGTVWGQYF

v_gene: TRBV7-9
d_gene: .
abundance: .
j_gene: TRBJ1-6
len: 17
CDR3nt: TGTGCCAGCAGCTTAGGAGGGGGACGGTCCTATAATTCACCCCTCCACTTT
CDR3aa: CASSLGGGRSYNSPLHF

v_gene: TRBV18
d_gene: .
abundance: .
j_gene: TRBJ1-6
len: 16
CDR3nt: TGTGCCAGCTCACCAGCCTCGAGCTCCTATAATTCACCCCTCCACTTT
CDR3aa: CASSPASSSYNSPLHF

v_gene: TRBV7-2
d_gene: .
abundance: .
j_gene: TRBJ2-1
len: 14
CDR3nt: TGTGCCAGCAGCTTAGGGGGAGTCTACAATGAGCAGTTCTTC
CDR3aa: CASSLGGVYNEQFF

v_gene: TRBV7-2
d_gene: .
abundance: .
j_gene: TRBJ1-2
len: 15
CDR3nt: TGTGCCAGCAGCTCCAACTACCCAGCCCCCTATGGCTACACCTTC
CDR3aa: CASSSNYPAPYGYTF

v_gene: TRBV5-1
d_gene: TRBD2
abundance: .
j_gene: TRBJ2-2
len: 19
CDR3nt: TGCGCCAGCAGCTTGGGTCCTAGCGGGAGGGCCCAGAACACCGGGGAGCTGTTTTTT
CDR3aa: CASSLGPSGRAQNTGELFF

v_gene: TRBV21-1
d_gene: .
abundance: .
j_gene: TRBJ1-1
len: 16
CDR3nt: TGTGCCAGCAGCAAAAGAAGGGGGCTGAGGAACACTGAAGCTTTCTTT
CDR3aa: CASSKRRGLRNTEAFF

v_gene: TRBV5-1
d_gene: .
abundance: once
j_gene: TRBJ2-5
len: 15
CDR3nt: TGCGCCAGCAGCCCCTTGGGGGCAGTGTACGAGACCCAGTACTTC
CDR3aa: CASSPLGAVYETQYF

v_gene: TRBV6-6
d_gene: TRBD2
abundance: .
j_gene: TRBJ2-5
len: 16
CDR3nt: TGTGCCAGCAGCCGGGGACTAGCGGGAGAGGGGGAGACCCAGTACTTC
CDR3aa: CASSRGLAGEGETQYF

v_gene: TRBV7-3
d_gene: TRBD1
abundance: many
j_gene: TRBJ1-2
len: 15
CDR3nt: TGTGCCAGCAGCCAAGCCCCGGGACAGGGCTATGGCTACACCTTC
CDR3aa: CASSQAPGQGYGYTF

v_gene: TRBV9
d_gene: TRBD2
abundance: .
j_gene: TRBJ2-1
len: 15
CDR3nt: TGTGCCAGCAGCGCCCTAGCGGGAGGGCGGGGTGAGCAGTTCTTC
CDR3aa: CASSALAGGRGEQFF